This T cell receptor (beta chain) was observed in a study of blood T cell repertoires in COVID-19. Ages ranged from roughly 18 to 100 years, with residence in 24 US areas. Researchers sorted participants into cohorts using their self-reported clinical history. The V segment lost 5 bases and the J segment 7 bases; nucleotides outside the gene matches: 11. CDR1 and CDR2 from the germline V gene are MNHEY and SVGAGI. CDR3 size: 15 residues. Authors' analysis steps: Amplification of reference gene primers provided the estimated nucleated cell counts. Clones were sequenced by immunoSEQ multiplex PCR, and TCRdb holds only the in-frame ones, with some missing. Clone size and the V and J calls come from that table; the DNA yielded D and trimming. The data show approximately 210,000 clones, 75% to 85% seen once.

Sequenced sample: PBMCs or T cells enriched from blood (not recorded which). V is TRBV6-5 and J is TRBJ1-2; TRBD1 agrees at 9 bases. The receptor was isolated from a woman in her fifties or sixties with acute COVID-19. CDR3 in amino acids: CASSPLQGALGGYTF. In DNA form, the CDR3 reads TGTGCCAGCAGTCCCTTACAGGGGGCTTTGGGTGGCTACACCTTC.